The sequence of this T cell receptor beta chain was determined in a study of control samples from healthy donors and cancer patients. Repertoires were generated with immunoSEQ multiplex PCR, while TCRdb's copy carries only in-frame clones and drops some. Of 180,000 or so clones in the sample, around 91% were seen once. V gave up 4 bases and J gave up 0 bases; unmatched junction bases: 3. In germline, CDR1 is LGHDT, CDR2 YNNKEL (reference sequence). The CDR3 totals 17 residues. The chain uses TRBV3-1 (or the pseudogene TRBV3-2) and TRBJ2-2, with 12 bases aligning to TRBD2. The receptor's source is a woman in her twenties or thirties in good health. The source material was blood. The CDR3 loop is CASSLRTSGTNTGELFF. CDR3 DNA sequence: TGTGCCAGCAGCCTACGGACTAGCGGGACGAACACCGGGGAGCTGTTTTTT.